The 31 T cell receptor beta chains below all came from one sample that was sequenced in a study of T cells in tumors after PD-1 blockade. The protocol was immunoSEQ multiplex PCR, while the TCRdb copy is restricted to in-frame clones and leaves out a portion. Among 45,000 to 50,000 clones, approximately 79% were seen once, and the ten largest hold 8.5% to 9%. Material: PBMCs, obtained before anti-PD-1 therapy. Receptor source: a human donor with advanced basal cell or squamous cell carcinoma (not recorded which).

This clone was seen a few times. The rearrangement joins TRBV11-3 to TRBJ2-6; 7 nucleotides align to TRBD1. V trimming: 5 bases; J trimming: 0 bases; junction bases outside the gene matches: 16. Germline values: CDR1 SGHNT, CDR2 YENEEA. This CDR3 spans 20 amino acids. The CDR3 nucleotides are TGTGCCAGCAGCGGGATTGGGGAGACAGGGACACTCTCTGGGGCCAACGTCCTGACTTTC. Amino acid sequence: CASSGIGETGTLSGANVLTF.

This sequence joins TRBV28 and TRBJ2-7, with D possibly being TRBD1 (6 bases). CDR3 length: 12 residues. V lost 8 bases to trimming and J lost 6 bases, with 14 bases between them. In germline, CDR1 is MDHEN, CDR2 SYDVKM. In DNA, the CDR3 is TGTGCCAGCTACAACTGGGGGCGCGAGCAGTACTTC. Translation gives CASYNWGREQYF. The variable domain in full, completed from reference TRBV28 and TRBJ2-7, reads DVKVTQSSRYLVKRTGEKVFLECVQDMDHENMFWYRQDPGLGLRLIYFSYDVKMKEKGDIPEGYSVSREKKERFSLILESASTNQTSMYLCASYNWGREQYFGPGTRLTVT.

The rearrangement joins TRBV5-1 to TRBJ1-1; 7 nucleotides agree with TRBD1. The CDR3 consists of 15 residues. The germline V gene has CDR1 SGHRS and CDR2 YFSETQ. Trimming cost V 0 bases and J 1 base; bases outside gene matches: 3. The CDR3 region has the DNA TGCGCCAGCAGCTTGGCCGGGGACAGGAACACTGAAGCTTTCTTT. It is translated as CASSLAGDRNTEAFF.

V and J are TRBV28 and TRBJ2-7; D is possibly TRBD2 (6 bases). Germline V gives CDR1 MDHEN, CDR2 SYDVKM. This CDR3 has 16 amino acids. Between the trimmed V and J ends, which lost 6 bases and 2 bases, there was a span of 20 bases. CDR3 nucleotide sequence: TGTGCCAGCAGCTTAATTAGCGGCAAACGTACCTACGAGCAGTACTTC. Its protein is CASSLISGKRTYEQYF. The complete variable domain, with remaining parts taken from reference TRBV28 and TRBJ2-7, reads DVKVTQSSRYLVKRTGEKVFLECVQDMDHENMFWYRQDPGLGLRLIYFSYDVKMKEKGDIPEGYSVSREKKERFSLILESASTNQTSMYLCASSLISGKRTYEQYFGPGTRLTVT.

The J gene is TRBJ2-1, the V gene TRBV5-1; TRBD2 aligns across 8 bases. V shed 2 bases, J shed 4 bases, and the junction held 5 bases outside the gene matches. CDR3 length equals 15 residues. Germline V gives CDR1 SGHRS, CDR2 YFSETQ. The CDR3: CASSFGSGEYNEQFF. In DNA, the CDR3 is TGCGCCAGCAGCTTTGGTAGCGGGGAGTACAATGAGCAGTTCTTC. Supplemented by reference TRBV5-1 and TRBJ2-1, the full variable domain reads KAGVTQTPRYLIKTRGQQVTLSCSPISGHRSVSWYQQTPGQGLQFLFEYFSETQRNKGNFPGRFSGRQFSNSRSEMNVSTLELGDSALYLCASSFGSGEYNEQFFGPGTRLTVL.

This chain links TRBV29-1 with TRBJ2-2; 7 nucleotides line up with TRBD1. CDR3 length equals 12 residues. CDR1 and CDR2 from the germline V gene are SQVTM and ANQGSEA. Germline trimming cut 6 bases from V and 7 bases from J; bases unmatched to any gene: 5. As DNA, the CDR3 is TGCAGCGTCGACAGGGACGGCGGGGAGCTGTTTTTT. This translates into CSVDRDGGELFF.

This clone was detected once. V is TRBV6-6 and J is TRBJ2-5, with unresolved D. Germline V lookup: CDR1 MNHNY, CDR2 SVGAGI (reference sequence). V lost 2 bases and J lost 5, with 3 bases in between. The CDR3 is 11 amino acids. The CDR3 here is CASSYRETQYF. The DNA for the CDR3 is TGTGCCAGCAGTTACCGTGAGACCCAGTACTTC.

J is TRBJ1-5 and V is TRBV19; maybe TRBD1 (6 bases). Trimming removed 4 bases from V and 0 bases from J, with 13 bases in between. The CDR3 contains 16 residues. The V gene's germline CDR1 is LNHDA and CDR2 SQIVND (reference sequence). The CDR3 nucleotides are TGTGCCAGTAGTACGCGGACAGTCCATAGCAATCAGCCCCAGCATTTT. It is translated as CASSTRTVHSNQPQHF.

V and J are TRBV5-1 and TRBJ1-6; no firm D call. The germline V gene has CDR1 SGHRS and CDR2 YFSETQ. Trimming stripped 0 bases from V and 7 bases from J, with 11 bases between. The CDR3 extends over 15 amino acids. CDR3 region: CASSLDSPKNSPLHF. DNA of the CDR3: TGCGCCAGCAGCTTGGACAGCCCCAAAAATTCACCCCTCCACTTT. Supplemented by reference TRBV5-1 and TRBJ1-6, the full variable domain reads KAGVTQTPRYLIKTRGQQVTLSCSPISGHRSVSWYQQTPGQGLQFLFEYFSETQRNKGNFPGRFSGRQFSNSRSEMNVSTLELGDSALYLCASSLDSPKNSPLHFGNGTRLTVT.

This CDR3 is CASSWGQGDNEQYF. The CDR3 DNA sequence: TGCGCCAGCAGCTGGGGACAGGGTGACAACGAGCAGTACTTC. The V and J genes are TRBV5-1 and TRBJ2-7; 9 positions match TRBD1. Per the germline V gene, CDR1 is SGHRS and CDR2 is YFSETQ. The CDR3 contains 14 residues. The trim removed 3 bases at V and 5 bases at J, leaving 6 bases unmatched. The complete variable domain, with remaining parts taken from reference TRBV5-1 and TRBJ2-7, reads KAGVTQTPRYLIKTRGQQVTLSCSPISGHRSVSWYQQTPGQGLQFLFEYFSETQRNKGNFPGRFSGRQFSNSRSEMNVSTLELGDSALYLCASSWGQGDNEQYFGPGTRLTVT.

The chain carries TRBV5-1 and TRBJ1-3; D ambiguous. The V and J ends lost 0 bases and 0 bases respectively, with 16 bases between them. The CDR3 has 18 residues. Germline loops: CDR1 SGHRS, CDR2 YFSETQ. The CDR3 spells CASSLASGRRSSGNTIYF. As DNA, the CDR3 is TGCGCCAGCAGCTTGGCCTCGGGCAGGAGGAGCTCTGGAAACACCATATATTTT.

This clone has only a few counts. This chain joins TRBV5-5 and TRBJ2-7; the D is unclear. The CDR3 runs to 12 residues. V dropped 0 bases and J dropped 6 bases, with 7 bases sitting between them. The germline gives CDR1 SGHKS, CDR2 YYEKEE (reference sequence). CDR3: CASSLGVAEQYF. The CDR3 DNA reads as TGTGCCAGCAGCTTGGGGGTGGCCGAGCAGTACTTC.

The chain combines TRBV7-9 with TRBJ2-6; D is uncertain. Germline CDR1 reads SEHNR; CDR2 reads FQNEAQ (reference sequence). The CDR3 is 16 amino acids. V lost 3 bases to trimming and J lost 0 bases, with 9 bases between them. The CDR3: CASSLLLSSGANVLTF. CDR3 bases: TGTGCCAGCAGCTTGTTGTTATCCTCTGGGGCCAACGTCCTGACTTTC.

This clone was observed a few times. The chain carries TRBV5-1 and TRBJ2-6; no reliable D call. Looked up from germline, CDR1 is SGHRS and CDR2 is YFSETQ. V dropped 4 bases and J dropped 2 bases, with 13 bases sitting between them. The length of the CDR3 is 16 residues. CDR3 residues: CASSPRDTAGANVLTF. CDR3 in DNA: TGCGCCAGCAGCCCTAGAGACACAGCTGGGGCCAACGTCCTGACTTTC.

The rearrangement links TRBV24-1 to TRBJ1-2, with D tentatively TRBD1 (6 bases). V was trimmed by 8 bases and J by 8 bases, leaving 23 bases between them. This CDR3 is built from 15 residues. The V gene's germline CDR1 is KGHDR and CDR2 SFDVKD. The CDR3 sequence: CATTRGLFGEGGYTF. CDR3 sequence (DNA): TGTGCCACCACCAGGGGTCTTTTCGGGGAGGGCGGCTACACCTTC.

CDR3 amino acids: CASSEVMMAGRTDTQYF. For the CDR3, the DNA is TGTGCCAGCAGTGAAGTAATGATGGCGGGCCGCACAGATACGCAGTATTTT. The rearrangement links TRBV6-1 to TRBJ2-3, with a possible D match to TRBD2 (5 bases). Germline CDR1 is MNHNS and CDR2 is SASEGT. Trimming took off 1 base at V and 1 base at J, with 15 bases between the two ends. This CDR3 has 17 amino acids.

This chain joins TRBV18 and TRBJ1-5; D is perhaps TRBD1 (6 bases). Trimming left V 5 bases short and J 1 base short, with 12 bases between. Germline CDR1 KGHSH, CDR2 LQKENI. The CDR3 has 15 residues. CDR3 in DNA: TGTGCCAGCTCAGCACAGGGACGAAGCAATCAGCCCCAGCATTTT. This translates into CASSAQGRSNQPQHF.

The count of this clone is one. V and J are TRBV6-5 and TRBJ2-1; 8 nucleotides match TRBD2. This CDR3 is 15 amino acids long. Germline lookup yields CDR1 MNHEY and CDR2 SVGAGI. The ends lost 2 bases at V and 6 bases at J; junction bases unmatched: 6. CDR3 region: CASSYGLADRNEQFF. In DNA, the CDR3 is TGTGCCAGCAGTTACGGACTAGCTGATCGCAATGAGCAGTTCTTC.

The gene calls are TRBV24-1 and TRBJ1-2, with a tentative D call TRBD1 (5 bases). V was trimmed by 6 bases and J by 1 base, leaving 11 bases between them. Germline V lookup: CDR1 KGHDR, CDR2 SFDVKD. The CDR3 spans 14 residues. CDR3 DNA: TGTGCCACCAGTTTAACAGGATATAACTATGGCTACACCTTC. Its protein is CATSLTGYNYGYTF.

This clone turned up a few times. The chain employs TRBV5-6 and TRBJ1-2; 10 bases line up with TRBD1. CDR3 size: 17 residues. Losses at the gene ends were 4 bases for V and 3 bases for J; bases not matched to a gene: 12. Germline CDR1 reads SGHDT; CDR2 reads YYEEEE. The CDR3 region has the DNA TGTGCCAGCAGCCAAAAAATTAGCGGACAGGGGGACTATGGCTACACCTTC. As protein: CASSQKISGQGDYGYTF.

J is TRBJ1-4 and V is TRBV5-1; D gene uncertain. This CDR3 region has 14 residues. CDR1 SGHRS and CDR2 YFSETQ come from the germline V gene. Trimming cost V 2 bases and J 5 bases, with 10 bases left between them. CDR3 sequence: CASSFEGRNEKLFF. The CDR3 DNA follows: TGCGCCAGCAGCTTTGAGGGAAGGAATGAAAAACTGTTTTTT.

This chain links TRBV7-9 with TRBJ1-4; 7 nucleotides agree with TRBD1. After removal of 7 bases from V and 0 bases from J, the junction contained 11 bases not matched to a gene. The CDR3 consists of 17 residues. Germline loops: CDR1 SEHNR, CDR2 FQNEAQ (reference sequence). CDR3 sequence (DNA): TGTGCCAGCAACACGGACAGGCGCAACCCAACTAATGAAAAACTGTTTTTT. Residues: CASNTDRRNPTNEKLFF. Filled out from reference TRBV7-9 and TRBJ1-4, the complete variable domain reads DTGVSQNPRHKITKRGQNVTFRCDPISEHNRLYWYRQTLGQGPEFLTYFQNEAQLEKSRLLSDRFSAERPKGSFSTLEIQRTEQGDSAMYLCASNTDRRNPTNEKLFFGSGTQLSVL.

The chain is built from TRBV19 and TRBJ2-1, with D possibly matching TRBD1 (5 bases). The germline V gene encodes CDR1 LNHDA and CDR2 SQIVND (reference sequence). The CDR3 has 12 residues. Trimming shortened V by 4 bases and J by 7 bases, and 8 bases separated the two germline ends. DNA of the CDR3: TGTGCCAGTAGTAATGCAGGGAATGAGCAGTTCTTC. It yields the protein CASSNAGNEQFF.

This clone was seen a few times. This chain uses TRBV28 with TRBJ2-7, with D uncertain. This CDR3 region has 12 residues. Germline-derived CDR1 and CDR2 are MDHEN and SYDVKM. V was cut by 5 bases and J by 2 bases, with 7 bases left in between. For the CDR3, the DNA is TGTGCCAGCAGTCCACACACCTACGAGCAGTACTTC. Encoded protein: CASSPHTYEQYF.

This clone appeared a single time. The chain recombines TRBV7-3 with TRBJ2-5; TRBD1 might be the D (6 bases). Trimming shortened V by 5 bases and J by 4 bases, and 11 bases separated the two germline ends. This CDR3 is built from 13 residues. CDR1 is SGHTA, CDR2 FQGTGA, per germline. CDR3 region: CASSRQGRETQYF. CDR3 coding DNA: TGTGCCAGCAGCCGTCAGGGGAGAGAGACCCAGTACTTC.

CDR3 coding DNA: TGTGCCAGCAGCCCTGCGGGACAGCAAGAGACCCAGTACTTC. It translates to CASSPAGQQETQYF. The chain uses TRBV5-6 and TRBJ2-5, with D possibly matching TRBD1 (7 bases). The CDR3 has 14 residues. The germline CDR1 and CDR2 sequences are SGHDT and YYEEEE. Trimming took 4 bases from V and 2 from J, leaving 12 bases between them.

V is TRBV9 and J is TRBJ1-1; possibly TRBD1 for D (6 bases). Germline lookup yields CDR1 SGDLS and CDR2 YYNGEE. The germline V and J ends were trimmed by 0 bases and 10 bases, with 16 bases remaining between them. The CDR3 has 14 amino acids. The chain's CDR3 is CASSVATGSSAAFF. CDR3 DNA sequence: TGTGCCAGCAGCGTAGCAACAGGGTCGTCGGCAGCTTTCTTT. The full variable domain, with the rest looked up from reference TRBV9 and TRBJ1-1, is DSGVTQTPKHLITATGQRVTLRCSPRSGDLSVYWYQQSLDQGLQFLIQYYNGEERAKGNILERFSAQQFPDLHSELNLSSLELGDSALYFCASSVATGSSAAFFGQGTRLTVV.

The V and J genes are TRBV6-6 and TRBJ2-3; TRBD1 or TRBD2 may be the D gene (5 bases each). The CDR3 extends over 14 amino acids. CDR1 is MNHNY, CDR2 SVGAGI, per germline (reference sequence). V gave up 5 bases and J gave up 5 bases, with 14 bases separating them. The CDR3 bases are TGTGCCAGCAGTCGGGACCCTTCCATAGATACGCAGTATTTT. This sequence encodes CASSRDPSIDTQYF.

This sequence joins TRBV6-6 and TRBJ2-1; TRBD2 aligns across 13 bases. V shed 10 bases, J shed 0 bases, and the junction held 6 bases outside the gene matches. The germline V gene encodes CDR1 MNHNY and CDR2 SVGAGI (reference sequence). This CDR3 spans 16 amino acids. In nucleotides, the CDR3 is TGTGCCACCTGGACTAGCGGGGGCCTCTCCTACAATGAGCAGTTCTTC. As protein: CATWTSGGLSYNEQFF.

This clone showed up just a few times. The V call is TRBV7-9, the J call TRBJ2-2; maybe TRBD1 (6 bases). V was trimmed by 2 bases and J by 0 bases, leaving 7 bases between them. This CDR3 is 15 amino acids long. Germline V gives CDR1 SEHNR, CDR2 FQNEAQ (reference sequence). The CDR3 DNA reads as TGTGCCAGCAGCTTAACAGGGACGAACACCGGGGAGCTGTTTTTT. It translates to CASSLTGTNTGELFF.

The chain recombines TRBV3-1 (or the pseudogene TRBV3-2) with TRBJ1-1; 9 bases match TRBD1. Germline CDR1 is LGHDT and CDR2 is YNNKEL (reference sequence). V lost 3 bases, J lost 1 base, and 3 bases stayed unmatched. CDR3 size: 15 residues. The CDR3 region has the DNA TGTGCCAGCAGCCATCGGGACAGGGCGAACACTGAAGCTTTCTTT. It codes for CASSHRDRANTEAFF.